The clone carrying this T cell receptor beta chain was observed a few times. Antigen: not known. This CDR3 has 18 amino acids. V lost 7 bases, J lost 0 bases, and 14 bases stayed unmatched. The germline V gene encodes CDR1 DFQATT and CDR2 SNEGSKA (reference sequence). Transcripts of RNA were the source for amplifying TCR beta CDR3 regions. The first round was an RT-PCR with HTBI primers, and the second round was a multiplex PCR. From the multiplex PCR reads, TCRdb called clonotypes with MiXCR, one entry per CDR3 protein. The sample lists approximately 1.2 million distinct CDR3 sequences; 35% to 40% were seen once. The source of the sample is a study of Graves' ophthalmopathy and Graves' hyperthyroidism. General study results and limits: Also, most clonotypes expanded in the thyroid above 0.001 frequency appeared in blood. Ophthalmopathy cases were distinguished from stable hyperthyroidism by a 13-signature model, reaching about 90% sensitivity and about 80% specificity.

Hyperthyroidism patients were newly diagnosed, under 2 months' duration, aged 18 to 65. This TCR came from an adult man with Graves' hyperthyroidism. The material sequenced was peripheral blood or thyroid tissue (not recorded which). The chain has TRBV20-1 and TRBJ2-5; 13 bases agree with TRBD2. The CDR3: CSGTIRLAGGPYQETQYF. The CDR3 DNA follows: TGCAGTGGCACAATCCGACTAGCGGGGGGACCGTACCAAGAGACCCAGTACTTC.